These T cell receptor beta chains were read from a single sample in a study of Graves' ophthalmopathy and Graves' hyperthyroidism. One entry per CDR3 protein results from TCRdb running MiXCR on the multiplex PCR reads. The sample shows around 1.1 million distinct CDR3 sequences, less than 45% of them seen only once. Sequencing was performed on peripheral blood or thyroid tissue (not recorded which). Receptors originate from an adult man with Graves' hyperthyroidism. The CDR3 runs from the conserved cysteine through the conserved F or W. Fields, in order: clone size, J gene, V gene, CDR3 protein. Rows give clone size only sometimes, using once, few, many, or a class for an expanded clone.

many | TRBJ1-1 | TRBV10-3 | CAILAGTEAFF
- | TRBJ1-3 | TRBV5-1 | CASSLQGVSGNTIYF
- | TRBJ1-4 | TRBV5-8 | CASSLYEGAAANEKLFF
- | TRBJ1-2 | TRBV25-1 | CASVKGDSVNYGYTF
many | TRBJ1-1 | TRBV20-1 | CSASDSRGTEAFF
- | TRBJ2-7 | TRBV6-2/TRBV6-3 | CASKTSGNVQYF
- | TRBJ1-2 | TRBV12-3/TRBV12-4 | CASSPLDSHTF
- | TRBJ1-5 | TRBV20-1 | CSARARPQHF
- | TRBJ1-6 | TRBV7-8 | CASSSRGSRGEPLHF
many | TRBJ1-2 | TRBV29-1 | CSVEEEATEPYGYTF
- | TRBJ1-2 | TRBV20-1 | CSARDQGANGYTF
few | TRBJ1-2 | TRBV7-8 | CASSARAGGGYTF
- | TRBJ2-3 | TRBV7-9 | CASSSREANRDTQYF
many | TRBJ2-6 | TRBV19 | CASTTPGAGSGANVLTF
many | TRBJ2-7 | TRBV7-9 | CASSLGTGFYEQYF
few | TRBJ2-7 | TRBV10-3 | CASSYVLGQGISYEQYF
many | TRBJ2-5 | TRBV5-8 | CASSPQKHETQYF
many | TRBJ2-7 | TRBV5-5 | CASRTGTGGYYEQYF
few | TRBJ1-2 | TRBV19 | CASSIGQFVDGYTF
- | TRBJ1-5 | TRBV10-2 | CASRVGLGAGQPQHF
many | TRBJ2-2 | TRBV24-1 | CATSDLGAGGPGGELFF
- | TRBJ2-7 | TRBV4-1 | CASSTYTGHEQYF
- | TRBJ2-5 | TRBV30 | CAWTISGTRMGETQYF